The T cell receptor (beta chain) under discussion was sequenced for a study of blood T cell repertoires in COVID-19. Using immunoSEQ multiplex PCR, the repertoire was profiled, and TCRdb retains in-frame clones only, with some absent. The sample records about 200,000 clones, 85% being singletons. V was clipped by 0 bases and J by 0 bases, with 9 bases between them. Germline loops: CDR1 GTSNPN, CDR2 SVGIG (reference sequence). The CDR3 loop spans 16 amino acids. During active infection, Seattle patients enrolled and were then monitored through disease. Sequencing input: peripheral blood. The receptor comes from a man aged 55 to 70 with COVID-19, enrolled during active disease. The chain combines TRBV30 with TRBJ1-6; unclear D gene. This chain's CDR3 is CAWSVYSRSYNSPLHF. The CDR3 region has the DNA TGTGCCTGGAGTGTATACTCCCGCTCCTATAATTCACCCCTCCACTTT.